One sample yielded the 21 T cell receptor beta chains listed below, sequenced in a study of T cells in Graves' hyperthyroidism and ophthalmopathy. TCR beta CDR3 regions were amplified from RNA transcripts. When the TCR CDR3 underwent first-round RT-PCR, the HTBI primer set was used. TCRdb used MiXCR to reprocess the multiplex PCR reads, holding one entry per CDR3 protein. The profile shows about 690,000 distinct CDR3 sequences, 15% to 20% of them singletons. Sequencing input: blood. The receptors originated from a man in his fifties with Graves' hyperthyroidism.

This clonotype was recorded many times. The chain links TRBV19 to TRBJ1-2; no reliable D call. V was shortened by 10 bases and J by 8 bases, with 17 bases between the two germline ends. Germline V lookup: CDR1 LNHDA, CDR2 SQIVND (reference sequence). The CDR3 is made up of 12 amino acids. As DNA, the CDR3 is TGTGCCACAACCCTCCAAGGATTGGGCTACACCTTC. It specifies CATTLQGLGYTF. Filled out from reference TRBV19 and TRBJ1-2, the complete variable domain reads DGGITQSPKYLFRKEGQNVTLSCEQNLNHDAMYWYRQDPGQGLRLIYYSQIVNDFQKGDIAEGYSVSREKKESFPLTVTSAQKNPTAFYLCATTLQGLGYTFGSGTRLTVV.

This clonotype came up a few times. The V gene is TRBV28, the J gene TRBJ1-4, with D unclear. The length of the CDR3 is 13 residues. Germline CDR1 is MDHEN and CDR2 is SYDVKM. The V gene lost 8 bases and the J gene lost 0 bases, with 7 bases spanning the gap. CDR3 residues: CASGITTNEKLFF. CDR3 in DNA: TGTGCCAGCGGAATTACAACTAATGAAAAACTGTTTTTT.

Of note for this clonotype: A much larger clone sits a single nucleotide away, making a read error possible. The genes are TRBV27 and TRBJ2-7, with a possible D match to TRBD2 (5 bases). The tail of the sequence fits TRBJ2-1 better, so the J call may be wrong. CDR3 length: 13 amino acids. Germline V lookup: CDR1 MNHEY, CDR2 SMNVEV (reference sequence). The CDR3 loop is CASSLAADYEQFF. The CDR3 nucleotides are TGTGCCAGCAGTTTAGCGGCAGACTACGAGCAGTTCTTC.

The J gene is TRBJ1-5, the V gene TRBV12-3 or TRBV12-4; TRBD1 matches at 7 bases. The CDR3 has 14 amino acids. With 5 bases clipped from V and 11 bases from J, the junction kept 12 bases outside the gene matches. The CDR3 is CASSMGSTGVAQHF. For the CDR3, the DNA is TGTGCCAGCAGTATGGGATCAACAGGGGTAGCCCAGCATTTT.

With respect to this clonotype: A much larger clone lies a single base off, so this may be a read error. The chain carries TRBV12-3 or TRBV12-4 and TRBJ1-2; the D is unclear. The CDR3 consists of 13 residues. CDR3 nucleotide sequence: TGTGCCAGCAGGTTAGAGGTACCCCCGGACTACACCTTC. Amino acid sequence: CASRLEVPPDYTF.

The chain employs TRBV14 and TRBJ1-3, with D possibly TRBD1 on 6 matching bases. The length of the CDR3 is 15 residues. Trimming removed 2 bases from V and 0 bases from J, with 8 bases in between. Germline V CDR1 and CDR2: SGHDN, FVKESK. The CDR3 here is CASSQYRASGNTIYF. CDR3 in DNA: TGTGCCAGCAGCCAATACAGGGCCTCTGGAAACACCATATATTTT.

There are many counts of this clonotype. This CDR3 is CASSPDYNNEQFF. CDR3 in DNA: TGTGCCAGCAGCCCCGATTATAACAATGAGCAGTTCTTC. The V and J genes are TRBV27 and TRBJ2-1; D is undetermined. The CDR3 is 13 residues long. CDR1 is MNHEY, CDR2 SMNVEV, per germline (reference sequence). V lost 6 bases and J 5 bases, leaving 11 bases between the germline ends.

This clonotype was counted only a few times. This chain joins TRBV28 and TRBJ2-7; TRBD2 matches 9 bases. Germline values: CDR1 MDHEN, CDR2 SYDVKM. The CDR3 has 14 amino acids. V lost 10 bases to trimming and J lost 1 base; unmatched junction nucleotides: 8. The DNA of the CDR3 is TGTGCCACCTCCGGACTAGCGCATTCCTACGAGCAGTACTTC. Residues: CATSGLAHSYEQYF.

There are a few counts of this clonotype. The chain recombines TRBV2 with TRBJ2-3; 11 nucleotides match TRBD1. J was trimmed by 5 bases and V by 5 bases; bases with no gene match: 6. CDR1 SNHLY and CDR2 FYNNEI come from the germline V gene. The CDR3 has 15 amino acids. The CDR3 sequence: CASSLDRGHGDTQYF. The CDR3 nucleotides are TGTGCCAGCAGTTTGGACAGGGGGCATGGAGATACGCAGTATTTT.

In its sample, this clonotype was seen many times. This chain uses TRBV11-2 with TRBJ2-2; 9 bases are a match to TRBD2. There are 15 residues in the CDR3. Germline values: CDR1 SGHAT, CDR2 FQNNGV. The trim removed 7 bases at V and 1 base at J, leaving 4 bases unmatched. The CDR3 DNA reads TGTGCCAGCAACCCGACTAGCGGGAACACCGGGGAGCTGTTTTTT. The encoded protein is CASNPTSGNTGELFF. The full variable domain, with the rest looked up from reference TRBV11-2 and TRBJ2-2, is EAGVAQSPRYKIIEKRQSVAFWCNPISGHATLYWYQQILGQGPKLLIQFQNNGVVDDSQLPKDRFSAERLKGVDSTLKIQPAKLEDSAVYLCASNPTSGNTGELFFGEGSRLTVL.

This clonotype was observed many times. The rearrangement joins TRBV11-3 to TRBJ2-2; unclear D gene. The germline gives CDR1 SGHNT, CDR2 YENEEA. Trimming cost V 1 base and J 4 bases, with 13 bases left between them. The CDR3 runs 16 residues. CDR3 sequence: CASSLGLAGLTGELFF. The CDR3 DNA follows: TGTGCCAGCAGCTTAGGGCTCGCAGGTCTCACCGGGGAGCTGTTTTTT. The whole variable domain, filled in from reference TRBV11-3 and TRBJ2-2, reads EAGVVQSPRYKIIEKKQPVAFWCNPISGHNTLYWYLQNLGQGPELLIRYENEEAVDDSQLPKDRFSAERLKGVDSTLKIQPAELGDSAVYLCASSLGLAGLTGELFFGEGSRLTVL.

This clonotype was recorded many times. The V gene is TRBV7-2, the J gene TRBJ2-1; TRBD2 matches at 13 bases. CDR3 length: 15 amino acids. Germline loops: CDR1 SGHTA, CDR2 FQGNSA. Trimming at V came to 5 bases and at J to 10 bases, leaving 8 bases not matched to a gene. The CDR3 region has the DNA TGTGCCAGCAGCGCCGGGACTAGCGGGATCGGGGAGCAGTTCTTC. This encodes CASSAGTSGIGEQFF. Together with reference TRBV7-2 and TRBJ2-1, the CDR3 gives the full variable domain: GAGVSQSPSNKVTEKGKDVELRCDPISGHTALYWYRQSLGQGLEFLIYFQGNSAPDKSGLPSDRFSAERTGGSVSTLTIQRTQQEDSAVYLCASSAGTSGIGEQFFGPGTRLTVL.

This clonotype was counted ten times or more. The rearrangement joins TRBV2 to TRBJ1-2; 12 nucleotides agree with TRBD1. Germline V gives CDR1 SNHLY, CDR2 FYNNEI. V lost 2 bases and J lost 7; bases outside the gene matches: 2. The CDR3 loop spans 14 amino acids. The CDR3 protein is CASSEPGQGAGYTF. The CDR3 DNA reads TGTGCCAGCAGTGAACCGGGACAGGGGGCTGGCTACACCTTC.

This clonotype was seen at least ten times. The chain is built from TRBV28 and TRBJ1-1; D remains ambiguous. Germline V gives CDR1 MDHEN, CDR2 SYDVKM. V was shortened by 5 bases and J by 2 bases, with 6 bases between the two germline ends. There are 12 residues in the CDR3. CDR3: CASSQINTEAFF. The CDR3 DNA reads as TGTGCCAGCAGTCAAATTAACACTGAAGCTTTCTTT.

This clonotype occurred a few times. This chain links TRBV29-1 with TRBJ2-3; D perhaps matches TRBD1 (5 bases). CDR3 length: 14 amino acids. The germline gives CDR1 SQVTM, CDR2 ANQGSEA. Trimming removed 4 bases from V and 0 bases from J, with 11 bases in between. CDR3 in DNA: TGCAGCGTTGTGGTGGCAGGGAGCACAGATACGCAGTATTTT. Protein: CSVVVAGSTDTQYF.

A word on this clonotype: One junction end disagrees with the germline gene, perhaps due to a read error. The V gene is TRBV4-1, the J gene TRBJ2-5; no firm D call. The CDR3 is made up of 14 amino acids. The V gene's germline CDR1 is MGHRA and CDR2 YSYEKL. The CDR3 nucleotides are TGTGCCAGCAGCCAAGATCCCGAGCGCGAGACCCAGTACTTC. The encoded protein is CASSQDPERETQYF.

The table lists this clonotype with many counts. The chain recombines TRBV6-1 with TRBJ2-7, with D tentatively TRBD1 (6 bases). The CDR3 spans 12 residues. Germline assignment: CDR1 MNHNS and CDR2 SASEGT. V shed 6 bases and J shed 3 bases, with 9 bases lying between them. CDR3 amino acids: CASRSTGYEQYF. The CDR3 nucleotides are TGTGCCAGCAGGTCGACAGGCTACGAGCAGTACTTC.

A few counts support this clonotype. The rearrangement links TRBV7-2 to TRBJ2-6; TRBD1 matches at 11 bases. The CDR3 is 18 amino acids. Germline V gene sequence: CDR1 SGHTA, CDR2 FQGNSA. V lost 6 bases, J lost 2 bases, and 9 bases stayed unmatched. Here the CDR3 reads CASRLTGTGGPGANVLTF. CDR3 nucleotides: TGTGCCAGCAGACTGACCGGGACAGGGGGACCTGGGGCCAACGTCCTGACTTTC.

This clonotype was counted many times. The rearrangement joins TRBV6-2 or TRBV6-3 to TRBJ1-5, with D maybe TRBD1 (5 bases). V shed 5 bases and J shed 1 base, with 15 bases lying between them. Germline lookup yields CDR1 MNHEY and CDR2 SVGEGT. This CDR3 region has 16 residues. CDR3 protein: CASSTGRRGSNQPQHF. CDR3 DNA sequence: TGTGCCAGCAGTACCGGGAGGCGGGGGAGCAATCAGCCCCAGCATTTT.

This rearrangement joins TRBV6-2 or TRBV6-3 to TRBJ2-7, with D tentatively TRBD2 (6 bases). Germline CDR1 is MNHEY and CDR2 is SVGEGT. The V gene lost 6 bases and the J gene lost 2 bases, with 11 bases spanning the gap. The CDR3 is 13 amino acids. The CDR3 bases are TGTGCCAGCAGACCTCGGGGGACCTACGAGCAGTACTTC. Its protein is CASRPRGTYEQYF.

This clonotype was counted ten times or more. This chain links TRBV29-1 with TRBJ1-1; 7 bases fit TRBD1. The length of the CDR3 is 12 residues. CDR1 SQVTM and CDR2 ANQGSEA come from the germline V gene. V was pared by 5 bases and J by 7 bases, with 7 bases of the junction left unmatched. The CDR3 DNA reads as TGCAGCGTTCCCGGGACAGCCCTTGAAGCTTTCTTT. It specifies CSVPGTALEAFF.